This TCR beta chain was obtained from a study of cytomegalovirus exposure and HLA in healthy donors. 60 Vbeta and 13 Jbeta primers were used in PCR. Clones were sequenced by immunoSEQ multiplex PCR, and TCRdb holds only the in-frame ones, with some missing. The table lists 100,000 to 150,000 clones, more than 65% of them singletons. The CDR3 is 14 amino acids. The V gene's germline CDR1 is SGHRS and CDR2 YFSETQ. Deletions cut 3 bases from V and 4 bases from J, with 11 bases between. Sequenced material: PBMCs. The TCR sequence derives from a young man in good health and CMV-seropositive. The J gene is TRBJ2-1, the V gene TRBV5-1; tentatively, D is TRBD1 (5 bases). CDR3 sequence reads: CASSYLDSYNEQFF. The CDR3 DNA is TGCGCCAGCAGCTACCTAGACAGTTACAATGAGCAGTTCTTC.